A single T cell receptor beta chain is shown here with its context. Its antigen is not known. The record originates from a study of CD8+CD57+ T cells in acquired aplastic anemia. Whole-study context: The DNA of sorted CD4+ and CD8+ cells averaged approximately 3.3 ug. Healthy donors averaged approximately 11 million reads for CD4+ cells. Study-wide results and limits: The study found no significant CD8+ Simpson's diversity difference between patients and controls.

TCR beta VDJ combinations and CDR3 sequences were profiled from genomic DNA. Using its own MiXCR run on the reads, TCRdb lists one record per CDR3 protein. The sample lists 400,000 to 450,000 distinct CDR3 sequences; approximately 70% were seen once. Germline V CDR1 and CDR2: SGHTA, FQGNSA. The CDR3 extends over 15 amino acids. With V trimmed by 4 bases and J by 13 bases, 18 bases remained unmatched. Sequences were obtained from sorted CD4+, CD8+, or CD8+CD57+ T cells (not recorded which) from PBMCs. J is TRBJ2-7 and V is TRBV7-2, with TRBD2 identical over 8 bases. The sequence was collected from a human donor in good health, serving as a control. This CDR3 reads CASSSSRLASSTDYF. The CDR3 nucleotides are TGTGCCAGCAGCTCCTCGCGACTAGCGAGCTCGACGGATTACTTC.